This T cell receptor beta chain originates from a study of blood T cell repertoires in COVID-19. V lost 4 bases and J lost 1; bases outside the gene matches: 3. This CDR3 spans 15 amino acids. CDR1 and CDR2 from the germline V gene are LNHDA and SQIVND (reference sequence). TCRdb keeps only in-frame clones here, not all; method: immunoSEQ multiplex PCR. The data hold 60,000 to 85,000 clones, with approximately 87% observed a single time. This TCR derives from a man in his fifties or sixties with active COVID-19. The sample taken for sequencing was peripheral blood. The chain joins TRBV19 to TRBJ2-3; the match to TRBD2 covers 9 bases. CDR3 nucleotides: TGTGCCAGTAGTACAGCGGGGGGCCGCACAGATACGCAGTATTTT. Translated: CASSTAGGRTDTQYF. Based on the CDR3 plus reference TRBV19 and TRBJ2-3, the full variable domain is DGGITQSPKYLFRKEGQNVTLSCEQNLNHDAMYWYRQDPGQGLRLIYYSQIVNDFQKGDIAEGYSVSREKKESFPLTVTSAQKNPTAFYLCASSTAGGRTDTQYFGPGTRLTVL.